This TCR beta chain was documented in a study of blood T cell repertoires in COVID-19. Study information: PBMCs, B-cell-depleted T cells, or T cells were the source of the cDNA or gDNA that made up the material.

Trimming removed 5 bases at V and 6 bases at J, with 11 bases between. Germline assignment: CDR1 MNHEY and CDR2 SMNVEV (reference sequence). The CDR3 is 12 residues long. In the original analysis: It was from reference gene primer amplification that nucleated cell counts were estimated. Repertoires were generated with immunoSEQ multiplex PCR, while TCRdb's copy carries only in-frame clones and drops some. V, J and clone size were drawn from that table, and D and trimming were deduced from the DNA. The table records approximately 280,000 clones, around 90% of them present only once. The cohort comprised adults aged roughly 18 to 100 years residing in under 30 US areas. Participant-given clinical history determined each cohort assignment.

Sequencing was carried out using PBMCs or T cells enriched from blood (not recorded which). The chain couples TRBV27 to TRBJ2-7; D gene unclear. The TCR sequence derives from a young woman with acute COVID-19. For the CDR3, the DNA is TGTGCCAGCAGTACCCCCGGGTTCGAGCAGTACTTC. Translated, it gives CASSTPGFEQYF.